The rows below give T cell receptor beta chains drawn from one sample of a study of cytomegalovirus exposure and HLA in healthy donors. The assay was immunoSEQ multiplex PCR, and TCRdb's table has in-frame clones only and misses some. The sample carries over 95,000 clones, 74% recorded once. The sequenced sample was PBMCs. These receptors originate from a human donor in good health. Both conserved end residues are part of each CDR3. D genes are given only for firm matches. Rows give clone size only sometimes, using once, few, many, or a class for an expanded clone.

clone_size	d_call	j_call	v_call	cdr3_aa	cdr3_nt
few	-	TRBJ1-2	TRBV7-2	CASSLTGLYTF	TGTGCCAGCAGCTTGACAGGACTCTACACCTTC
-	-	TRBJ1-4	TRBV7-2	CASSLAGAGEKLFF	TGTGCCAGCAGCTTAGCAGGGGCTGGTGAAAAACTGTTTTTT
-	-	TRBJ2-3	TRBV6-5	CASTTGDTQYF	TGTGCCAGCACTACTGGAGATACGCAGTATTTT
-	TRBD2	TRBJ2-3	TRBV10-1	CASSGTSGTTDTQYF	TGCGCCAGCAGTGGGACTAGCGGGACCACAGATACGCAGTATTTT
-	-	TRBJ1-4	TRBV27	CASSFSGGKKLFF	TGTGCCAGCAGTTTCTCCGGGGGGAAAAAACTGTTTTTT
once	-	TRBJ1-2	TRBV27	CASSLSPLYGYTF	TGTGCCAGCAGTTTGTCCCCACTCTATGGCTACACCTTC
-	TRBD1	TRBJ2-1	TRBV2	CASSRRQGTINEQFF	TGTGCCAGCAGTCGTCGACAGGGGACAATCAATGAGCAGTTCTTC
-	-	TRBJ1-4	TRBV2	CASSASRVAREKLFF	TGTGCCAGCAGTGCCAGCAGGGTGGCTCGTGAAAAACTGTTTTTT
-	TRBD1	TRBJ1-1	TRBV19	CATHDRVLNTEAFF	TGTGCCACACACGACAGGGTTCTGAACACTGAAGCTTTCTTT
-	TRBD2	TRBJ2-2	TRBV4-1	CASSHRTSGRTGGTGELFF	TGCGCCAGCAGCCATAGGACTAGCGGGAGGACTGGTGGGACCGGGGAGCTGTTTTTT
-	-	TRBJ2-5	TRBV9	CASSVSSGERETQYF	TGTGCCAGCAGCGTTAGCTCCGGGGAACGGGAGACCCAGTACTTC
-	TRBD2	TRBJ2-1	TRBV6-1	CASSRTSGKEQFF	TGTGCCAGCAGTAGGACTAGCGGGAAGGAGCAGTTCTTC
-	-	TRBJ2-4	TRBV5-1	CASSSGQTKNIQYF	TGCGCCAGCAGCTCGGGTCAGACCAAAAACATTCAGTACTTC
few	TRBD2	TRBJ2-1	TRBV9	CASSPYSGRGSYNEQFF	TGTGCCAGCAGCCCCTATAGCGGGAGAGGATCCTACAATGAGCAGTTCTTC
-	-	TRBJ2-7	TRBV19	CASSMKLAYEQYF	TGTGCCAGTAGTATGAAGCTTGCCTACGAGCAGTACTTC
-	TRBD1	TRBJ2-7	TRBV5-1	CASSLVSGGVYEQYF	TGCGCCAGCAGCTTGGTATCAGGGGGTGTCTACGAGCAGTACTTC
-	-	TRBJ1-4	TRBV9	CASSVVGGGKLFF	TGTGCCAGCAGCGTAGTCGGGGGGGGAAAACTGTTTTTT
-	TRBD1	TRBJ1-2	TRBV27	CASSLKTGEGYDYTF	TGTGCCAGCAGTTTAAAAACAGGGGAAGGCTATGACTACACCTTC
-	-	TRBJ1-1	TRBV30	CAWTGRTNTEAFF	TGTGCCTGGACGGGGAGGACGAACACTGAAGCTTTCTTT
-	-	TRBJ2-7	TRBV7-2	CASRLYDAGEQYF	TGTGCCAGCAGACTTTACGACGCGGGCGAGCAGTACTTC
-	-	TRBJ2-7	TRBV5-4	CASSFPGTNYEQYF	TGTGCCAGCAGCTTCCCTGGGACAAACTACGAGCAGTACTTC
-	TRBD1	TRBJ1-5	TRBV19	CASSRGQGVGSNQPQHF	TGTGCCAGTAGTCGGGGACAGGGGGTGGGAAGCAATCAGCCCCAGCATTTT
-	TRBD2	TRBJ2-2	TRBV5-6	CASSALAELHTGELFF	TGTGCCAGCAGCGCACTAGCGGAGTTACACACCGGGGAGCTGTTTTTT
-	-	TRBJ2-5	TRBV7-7	CASSLSGSVAETQYF	TGTGCCAGCAGCTTATCCGGGAGTGTGGCAGAGACCCAGTACTTC
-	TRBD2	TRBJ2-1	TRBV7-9	CASSALAGATNSYNEQFF	TGTGCCAGCAGCGCACTAGCGGGGGCCACGAACTCCTACAATGAGCAGTTCTTC
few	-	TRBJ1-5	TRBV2	CASSEEGGNQPQHF	TGTGCCAGCAGTGAAGAAGGGGGCAATCAGCCCCAGCATTTT
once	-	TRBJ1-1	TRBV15	CATSRTGSIAEAFF	TGTGCCACCAGCAGAACAGGGTCGATCGCTGAAGCTTTCTTT
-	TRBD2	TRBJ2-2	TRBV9	CASSRRGTSGGGTGELFF	TGTGCCAGCAGCCGTAGGGGGACTAGCGGGGGGGGCACCGGGGAGCTGTTTTTT
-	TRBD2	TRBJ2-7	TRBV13	CASGPRGGLYEQYF	TGTGCCAGCGGCCCCCGGGGGGGCCTTTACGAGCAGTACTTC
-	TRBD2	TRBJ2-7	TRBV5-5	CASSLLAGVYEQYF	TGTGCCAGCAGCTTGTTAGCGGGAGTCTACGAGCAGTACTTC
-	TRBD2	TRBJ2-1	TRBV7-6	CASSSLGLAGGGVTYNEQFF	TGTGCCAGCAGCTCCCTTGGACTAGCGGGAGGTGGGGTCACCTACAATGAGCAGTTCTTC
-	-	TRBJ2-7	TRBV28	CASSRSGGIREQYF	TGTGCCAGCAGTCGGTCAGGAGGGATCCGCGAGCAGTACTTC
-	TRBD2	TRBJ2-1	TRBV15	CATSPYRLAEYNEQFF	TGTGCCACCAGCCCCTACCGACTAGCGGAGTACAATGAGCAGTTCTTC
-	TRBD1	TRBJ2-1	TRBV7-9	CASSPWTGSYNEQFF	TGTGCCAGCAGCCCCTGGACAGGGTCCTACAATGAGCAGTTCTTC
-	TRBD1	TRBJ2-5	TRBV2	CASSRSTGMGETQYF	TGTGCCAGCAGTCGGTCGACAGGGATGGGAGAGACCCAGTACTTC
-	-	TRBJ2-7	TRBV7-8	CASSKGDLVGEQYF	TGTGCCAGCAGTAAGGGAGATTTGGTGGGCGAGCAGTACTTC
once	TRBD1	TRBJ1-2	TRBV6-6	CASSYWDSGGGYTF	TGTGCCAGCAGTTACTGGGACAGCGGTGGGGGCTACACCTTC
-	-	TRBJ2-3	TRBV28	CASSLPGRVGPDTQYF	TGTGCCAGCAGTCTCCCGGGCAGGGTCGGTCCAGATACGCAGTATTTT
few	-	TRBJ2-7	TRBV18	CASSPAGNGEQYF	TGTGCCAGCTCACCCGCGGGGAACGGCGAGCAGTACTTC
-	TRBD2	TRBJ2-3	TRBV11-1	CASSIVGGGSTDTQYF	TGTGCCAGCAGCATTGTGGGGGGAGGGTCCACAGATACGCAGTATTTT
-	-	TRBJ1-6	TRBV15	CATSRQSLNSPLHF	TGTGCCACCAGCCGACAGTCACTCAATTCACCCCTCCACTTT
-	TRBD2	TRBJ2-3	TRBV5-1	CASSLSPGLAGAGTDTQYF	TGCGCCAGCAGCTTGTCACCGGGACTAGCGGGGGCTGGCACAGATACGCAGTATTTT
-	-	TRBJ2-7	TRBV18	CASSPLPGNAYEQYF	TGTGCCAGCTCACCACTCCCCGGGAACGCCTACGAGCAGTACTTC
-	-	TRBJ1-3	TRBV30	CAWSPGLSSGNTTYF	TGTGCCTGGAGCCCGGGACTATCTTCTGGAAACACCACATATTTT
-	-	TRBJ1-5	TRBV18	CASSPVNQPQHF	TGTGCCAGCTCACCCGTCAATCAGCCCCAGCATTTT
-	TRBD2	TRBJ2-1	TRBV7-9	CASSLGLAGGQYNEQFF	TGTGCCAGCAGCTTGGGACTAGCGGGGGGGCAGTACAATGAGCAGTTCTTC
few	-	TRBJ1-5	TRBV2	CASSVYGGPQHF	TGTGCCAGCAGTGTATATGGTGGCCCCCAGCATTTT
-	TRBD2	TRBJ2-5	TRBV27	CASSRRLAGVGGQETQYF	TGTGCCAGCAGCCGTAGACTAGCGGGAGTCGGGGGCCAAGAGACCCAGTACTTC
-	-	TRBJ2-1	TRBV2	CASSEKRLAGQFF	TGTGCCAGCAGTGAGAAACGCCTAGCCGGGCAGTTCTTC
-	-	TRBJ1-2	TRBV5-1	CASSSSDNYGYTF	TGCGCCAGCAGCTCTAGTGATAACTATGGCTACACCTTC
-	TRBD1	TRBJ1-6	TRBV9	CASSVEGGTGRNSPLHF	TGTGCCAGCAGCGTAGAGGGGGGGACAGGGAGGAATTCACCCCTCCACTTT
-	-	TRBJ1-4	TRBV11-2	CASSFRSGSNEKLFF	TGTGCCAGCAGCTTTCGGTCAGGTTCTAATGAAAAACTGTTTTTT
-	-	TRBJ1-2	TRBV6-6	CASTRTANYGYTF	TGTGCCAGCACCCGAACAGCTAACTATGGCTACACCTTC
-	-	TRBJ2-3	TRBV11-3	CASSLAGQGIDTQYF	TGTGCCAGCAGCTTAGCGGGACAAGGGATAGATACGCAGTATTTT